Shown below are 8 T cell receptor beta chains from a single sample sequenced in a study of cytomegalovirus exposure and HLA in healthy donors. PCR primers comprised 60 Vbeta and 13 Jbeta primers. Libraries were prepared by immunoSEQ multiplex PCR; TCRdb keeps only in-frame clonotypes and omits some of them. In the table there are some 130,000 clones, around 85% of which are singletons. The sample taken for sequencing was PBMCs. These receptors all come from a boy younger than 18 in good health and CMV-seronegative.

The V call is TRBV6-1, the J call TRBJ2-2, with 8 nucleotides matching TRBD1. The CDR3 contains 13 residues. Germline V gene lookup returns CDR1 MNHNS and CDR2 SASEGT. V lost 5 bases, J lost 6 bases, and 2 bases stayed unmatched. The chain's CDR3 is CASSTQGAGELFF. CDR3 coding DNA: TGTGCCAGCAGTACACAGGGGGCCGGGGAGCTGTTTTTT.

This clone was recorded once. This chain links TRBV13 with TRBJ1-6, with D maybe TRBD1 (5 bases). Per the germline V gene, CDR1 is PRHDT and CDR2 is FYEKMQ (reference sequence). V lost 5 bases and J 0 bases, leaving 11 bases between the germline ends. This CDR3 is built from 16 residues. CDR3 protein: CASSTTESSYNSPLHF. The CDR3 nucleotides read TGTGCCAGCAGCACGACAGAGAGCTCCTATAATTCACCCCTCCACTTT.

This rearrangement joins TRBV7-3 to TRBJ2-3, with D possibly being TRBD1 (6 bases). Germline V gene data show CDR1 as SGHTA and CDR2 as FQGTGA. Trimming cost V 5 bases and J 0 bases, with 9 bases left between them. The CDR3 consists of 14 residues. In DNA form, the CDR3 reads TGTGCCAGCAGCCAGGGGCCTAGCACAGATACGCAGTATTTT. It codes for CASSQGPSTDTQYF.

In nucleotides, the CDR3 is TGTGCCAGCAGTGTTCAGGGGACGTCCCTAGATACGCAGTATTTT. Amino acid sequence: CASSVQGTSLDTQYF. The chain combines TRBV2 with TRBJ2-3; D perhaps matches TRBD1 (6 bases). The V end was cut by 4 bases, the J end by 5 bases, with 16 bases between. Germline V gives CDR1 SNHLY, CDR2 FYNNEI. The CDR3 sequence is 15 residues long.

The V gene is TRBV5-5, the J gene TRBJ2-7; 12 nucleotides match TRBD2. CDR1 is SGHKS and CDR2 is YYEKEE in the germline V gene (reference sequence). V shed 4 bases and J 5 bases; nucleotides not matched to a gene: 10. This CDR3 is 16 amino acids long. CDR3 loop: CASSLDTSGRSHEQYF. CDR3 bases: TGTGCCAGCAGCCTTGACACTAGCGGGAGGTCCCACGAGCAGTACTTC.

This clone was counted a single time. This sequence joins TRBV27 and TRBJ1-4, with D possibly being TRBD1 (6 bases). V was trimmed by 5 bases and J by 7 bases, leaving 17 bases between them. The CDR3 length is 15 residues. Looked up from germline, CDR1 is MNHEY and CDR2 is SMNVEV (reference sequence). The CDR3 here is CASSPREGEGEKLFF. The CDR3, as DNA: TGTGCCAGCAGTCCCCGGGAGGGGGAGGGTGAAAAACTGTTTTTT.

The V and J genes are TRBV5-4 and TRBJ2-1; a weak D match, TRBD2 (6 bases). The CDR3 length is 16 residues. The V end lost 4 bases, the J end lost 3 bases, and 17 bases lay between the germline ends. CDR1 and CDR2 from the germline V gene are SGHNT and YYREEE (reference sequence). DNA for the CDR3: TGTGCCAGCAGCCCTCCCCTCCGGGAGAGCTACAATGAGCAGTTCTTC. Protein: CASSPPLRESYNEQFF.

The rearrangement links TRBV27 to TRBJ2-1; the D gene is possibly TRBD1 (6 bases). V gave up 6 bases and J gave up 3 bases, with 9 bases separating them. CDR3 length: 13 residues. Germline CDR1 is MNHEY and CDR2 is SMNVEV (reference sequence). DNA for the CDR3: TGTGCCAGCAGGAGACAGGTCTACAATGAGCAGTTCTTC. This encodes CASRRQVYNEQFF.